What follows are 21 T cell receptor beta chains derived from one specimen sequenced in a study of lymphopenia after photon versus proton radiotherapy. Method: immunoSEQ multiplex PCR; TCRdb's copy keeps in-frame clones and lacks some. The sample lists about 35,000 clones, around 90% occurring once. The sequences come from peripheral blood, collected from a patient treated with photon-based radiotherapy. Source of these receptors: a man in his 60s with cholangiocarcinoma.

The genes are TRBV19 and TRBJ1-5; no firm D call. The germline V gene encodes CDR1 LNHDA and CDR2 SQIVND (reference sequence). This CDR3 spans 15 amino acids. The V end lost 2 bases, the J end lost 0 bases, and 8 bases lay between the germline ends. The CDR3 is CASSITKNSNQPQHF. The DNA of the CDR3 is TGTGCCAGTAGTATAACGAAAAATAGCAATCAGCCCCAGCATTTT. Drawing the rest from reference TRBV19 and TRBJ1-5, the complete variable domain is DGGITQSPKYLFRKEGQNVTLSCEQNLNHDAMYWYRQDPGQGLRLIYYSQIVNDFQKGDIAEGYSVSREKKESFPLTVTSAQKNPTAFYLCASSITKNSNQPQHFGDGTRLSIL.

The V gene is TRBV7-9, the J gene TRBJ1-5; D not resolved. Looked up from germline, CDR1 is SEHNR and CDR2 is FQNEAQ (reference sequence). Trimming took 3 bases from V and 3 from J, leaving 3 bases between them. The CDR3 contains 12 residues. The CDR3 is CASSFPNQPQHF. DNA for the CDR3: TGTGCCAGCAGCTTCCCCAATCAGCCCCAGCATTTT. The variable domain in full, with the rest retrieved from reference TRBV7-9 and TRBJ1-5, is DTGVSQNPRHKITKRGQNVTFRCDPISEHNRLYWYRQTLGQGPEFLTYFQNEAQLEKSRLLSDRFSAERPKGSFSTLEIQRTEQGDSAMYLCASSFPNQPQHFGDGTRLSIL.

The chain is built from TRBV2 and TRBJ2-7, with TRBD1 as a possible D gene (5 bases). The V gene's germline CDR1 is SNHLY and CDR2 FYNNEI. This CDR3 has 13 amino acids. The V gene lost 3 bases and the J gene lost 6 bases, with 12 bases spanning the gap. The CDR3 sequence: CASSEQGLGEQYF. CDR3 DNA sequence: TGTGCCAGCAGTGAGCAGGGTCTCGGCGAGCAGTACTTC.

The chain uses TRBV7-2 and TRBJ2-5; 10 nucleotides line up with TRBD2. J gave up 2 bases and V 5 bases, and 8 bases lay outside the gene matches. Per the germline V gene, CDR1 is SGHTA and CDR2 is FQGNSA. This CDR3 comprises 16 residues. The CDR3 here is CASSPRLAGAQETQYF. In DNA, the CDR3 is TGTGCCAGCAGCCCACGGCTAGCGGGGGCACAAGAGACCCAGTACTTC.

J is TRBJ1-4 and V is TRBV2, with 9 bases fitting TRBD1. The CDR3 runs 14 residues. V shed 6 bases, J shed 5 bases, and the junction held 4 bases outside the gene matches. Germline assignment: CDR1 SNHLY and CDR2 FYNNEI. This chain's CDR3 is CASSADRGNEKLFF. The CDR3 coding sequence is TGTGCCAGCAGCGCCGACAGGGGGAATGAAAAACTGTTTTTT.

This sequence joins TRBV11-2 and TRBJ2-5, with TRBD2 as a possible D gene (6 bases). V gave up 5 bases and J gave up 0 bases, with 10 bases separating them. Germline CDR1 is SGHAT and CDR2 is FQNNGV. This CDR3 comprises 14 residues. CDR3 sequence: CASSPGLNQETQYF. The CDR3 DNA reads as TGTGCCAGCAGCCCAGGACTAAACCAAGAGACCCAGTACTTC.

The V gene is TRBV5-4, the J gene TRBJ2-5; the match to TRBD2 covers 9 bases. V gave up 2 bases and J gave up 3 bases; unmatched junction bases: 8. The CDR3 covers 16 residues. Germline loops: CDR1 SGHNT, CDR2 YYREEE (reference sequence). CDR3 sequence: CASSFSSGTGEETQYF. Here the CDR3 DNA reads TGTGCCAGCAGCTTCTCTAGCGGGACGGGAGAAGAGACCCAGTACTTC.

The chain recombines TRBV5-1 with TRBJ2-3; a weak D match, TRBD1 (5 bases). Trimming stripped 7 bases from V and 2 bases from J, with 14 bases between. Germline loops: CDR1 SGHRS, CDR2 YFSETQ. The CDR3 totals 14 residues. CDR3 region: CASHSQTATDTQYF. The CDR3 nucleotides read TGCGCCAGCCATTCCCAGACAGCCACAGATACGCAGTATTTT.

The rearrangement links TRBV19 to TRBJ1-2; a possible D gene is TRBD1 (5 bases). The CDR3 sequence is 13 residues long. Trimming took 4 bases from V and 0 from J, leaving 6 bases between them. Per germline, CDR1 LNHDA and CDR2 SQIVND (reference sequence). This CDR3 is CASSTTANYGYTF. CDR3 bases: TGTGCCAGTAGTACGACAGCTAACTATGGCTACACCTTC.

This sequence joins TRBV29-1 and TRBJ2-3; 10 bases line up with TRBD2. Trimming at V came to 3 bases and at J to 2 bases, leaving 2 bases not matched to a gene. Looked up from germline, CDR1 is SQVTM and CDR2 is ANQGSEA. The CDR3 runs 14 residues. The CDR3 region is CSVDGLADTDTQYF. DNA for the CDR3: TGCAGCGTTGACGGACTAGCGGACACAGATACGCAGTATTTT.

The sample holds one count of this clone. The chain has TRBV7-9 and TRBJ1-1, with D unresolved. Trimming pared 3 bases from V and 7 bases from J, leaving 9 bases between. Germline-derived CDR1 and CDR2 are SEHNR and FQNEAQ (reference sequence). CDR3 size: 12 residues. Here the CDR3 reads CASSFLDGEAFF. CDR3 bases: TGTGCCAGCAGCTTTCTGGACGGTGAAGCTTTCTTT.

The genes are TRBV28 and TRBJ2-7; 7 nucleotides agree with TRBD1. The J segment lost 2 bases and the V segment lost 5 bases, leaving 3 bases of the junction unmatched. The germline V gene has CDR1 MDHEN and CDR2 SYDVKM. This CDR3 spans 13 amino acids. The CDR3 region is CASSGTATYEQYF. DNA for the CDR3: TGTGCCAGCAGTGGGACAGCCACCTACGAGCAGTACTTC.

The J gene is TRBJ2-1, the V gene TRBV7-3; D ambiguous. The CDR3 runs 12 residues. Germline loops: CDR1 SGHTA, CDR2 FQGTGA. V was cut by 5 bases and J by 9 bases, with 11 bases left in between. The CDR3 region has the DNA TGTGCCAGCAGCGCCGAAGGTTTTGAGCAGTTCTTC. Translated, it gives CASSAEGFEQFF. Full variable domain (outside the CDR3, taken from reference TRBV7-3 and TRBJ2-1): GAGVSQTPSNKVTEKGKYVELRCDPISGHTALYWYRQSLGQGPEFLIYFQGTGAADDSGLPNDRFFAVRPEGSVSTLKIQRTERGDSAVYLCASSAEGFEQFFGPGTRLTVL.

The chain recombines TRBV9 with TRBJ2-1; TRBD1 aligns across 7 bases. The length of the CDR3 is 14 residues. CDR1 is SGDLS and CDR2 is YYNGEE in the germline V gene. Germline trimming cut 4 bases from V and 4 bases from J; bases unmatched to any gene: 5. CDR3 protein: CASSTRQGYNEQFF. CDR3 bases: TGTGCCAGCAGCACCCGACAGGGTTACAATGAGCAGTTCTTC.

The CDR3 here is CASSLGPGLGFYF. The DNA for the CDR3 is TGTGCCAGCAGTTTGGGACCGGGACTAGGGTTTTACTTC. This chain uses TRBV27 with TRBJ2-7; the match to TRBD2 covers 8 bases. The CDR3 covers 13 residues. With V trimmed by 3 bases and J by 13 bases, 11 bases remained unmatched. CDR1 is MNHEY, CDR2 SMNVEV, per germline (reference sequence).

The rearrangement joins TRBV28 to TRBJ2-7, with TRBD1 matching over 8 bases. Unmatched junction bases numbered 5, after V lost 7 bases and J lost 3 bases. Germline V gives CDR1 MDHEN, CDR2 SYDVKM. The CDR3 totals 13 residues. CDR3 sequence: CASIDRGHYEQYF. The CDR3 DNA reads as TGTGCCAGCATCGACAGGGGCCACTACGAGCAGTACTTC.

This clone was observed a single time. The chain uses TRBV5-4 and TRBJ1-2; 11 bases align to TRBD1. CDR3 length: 17 residues. Germline CDR1 is SGHNT and CDR2 is YYREEE (reference sequence). The V segment lost 1 base and the J segment 2 bases; nucleotides outside the gene matches: 7. The CDR3 nucleotides are TGTGCCAGCAGCTTGTTCGGTTGGACAGGGGGCAACTATGGCTACACCTTC. This translates into CASSLFGWTGGNYGYTF.

V gene TRBV10-3 combines with J gene TRBJ1-5; D is unresolved. The V end was cut by 3 bases, the J end by 7 bases, with 13 bases between. Germline V gene lookup returns CDR1 ENHRY and CDR2 SYGVKD. The CDR3 is 14 residues long. In nucleotides, the CDR3 is TGTGCCATCAGTGATCCCGGGAAAGGGCAGCCCCAGCATTTT. As protein: CAISDPGKGQPQHF.

The V call is TRBV2, the J call TRBJ2-2; the D gene is possibly TRBD1 (6 bases). CDR1 and CDR2 (germline): SNHLY, FYNNEI. There are 15 residues in the CDR3. V was shortened by 9 bases and J by 7 bases, with 21 bases between the two germline ends. The CDR3 DNA sequence: TGTGCCAGTTCGAGGAACCAGGGGCTTGTCGGGGAGCTGTTTTTT. Residues: CASSRNQGLVGELFF.

This clone was counted a single time. This sequence joins TRBV7-8 and TRBJ1-1; 9 positions match TRBD1. V lost 7 bases, J lost 3 bases, and 6 bases stayed unmatched. Germline CDR1 SGHVS, CDR2 FQNEAQ. The CDR3 contains 14 residues. This CDR3 is CASTRTGADTEAFF. Written as DNA, the CDR3 is TGTGCCAGCACACGGACAGGGGCCGACACTGAAGCTTTCTTT.

The chain carries TRBV5-5 and TRBJ2-7, with 9 positions matching TRBD1. V shed 3 bases, J shed 5 bases, and the junction held 18 bases outside the gene matches. Germline loops: CDR1 SGHKS, CDR2 YYEKEE (reference sequence). CDR3 length: 18 residues. The CDR3 coding sequence is TGTGCCAGCAGCTACCGGGCTTCGTACGGGACAGGGAGTCACGAGCAGTACTTC. Residues: CASSYRASYGTGSHEQYF.